These 7 T cell receptor beta chains came from one sample sequenced in a study of T cell repertoires in cytomegalovirus infection. TCRdb reanalysed the reads using MiXCR and keeps one entry per CDR3 protein. The data hold approximately 1,000,000 distinct CDR3 sequences, with approximately 30% observed a single time. Their antigens remain unidentified. The sample in question was cultured CD8+ T cells from PBMCs, obtained from culture after CMV antigen stimulation. The receptors stem from a human donor in good health (CMV status not recorded). Some clones in this sample may be carry-over from other donors' samples.

This clonotype was recorded a few times. J is TRBJ1-4 and V is TRBV12-3 or TRBV12-4; maybe TRBD1 (6 bases). The CDR3 sequence is 16 residues long. The germline V and J ends were trimmed by 2 bases and 7 bases, with 17 bases remaining between them. CDR3 sequence: CASSLKGTHRLEKLFF. The CDR3 DNA reads as TGTGCCAGCAGTTTAAAGGGGACACACAGACTTGAAAAACTGTTTTTT.

V and J are TRBV12-3 or TRBV12-4 and TRBJ2-1; D tentatively fits TRBD1 or TRBD2 (6 bases each). The V end lost 1 base, the J end lost 7 bases, and 20 bases lay between the germline ends. The CDR3 is 17 amino acids. The CDR3 region has the DNA TGTGCCAGCAGTTTAGTGCTTAGGGGGGCGCCGGAAAATGAGCAGTTCTTC. This encodes CASSLVLRGAPENEQFF.

The V gene is TRBV27, the J gene TRBJ1-5; 7 nucleotides align to TRBD1. J gave up 6 bases and V 6 bases, and 5 bases lay outside the gene matches. Germline V gives CDR1 MNHEY, CDR2 SMNVEV (reference sequence). This CDR3 contains 13 residues. CDR3 DNA: TGTGCCAGCAGCACAGGGGCAGGTCAGCCCCAGCATTTT. Translating it yields CASSTGAGQPQHF.

This clonotype was recorded only once. A much bigger clone sits one base away, suggesting this may be a read error. The chain links TRBV7-8 to TRBJ2-3; perhaps TRBD2 as D (7 bases). Germline CDR1 and CDR2: SGHVS and FQNEAQ. V was pared by 4 bases and J by 0 bases, with 14 bases between. The CDR3 sequence is 16 residues long. The CDR3 DNA reads TGTGCCAGCAGCTCCGGGGGGCAAGAAAGCACAGATACGCAGTATTTT. It encodes CASSSGGQESTDTQYF.

The chain carries TRBV27 and TRBJ1-1; no reliable D call. V lost 8 bases to trimming and J lost 4 bases, with 8 bases between them. Germline CDR1 and CDR2: MNHEY and SMNVEV (reference sequence). This CDR3 comprises 11 residues. In nucleotides, the CDR3 is TGTGCCAGCGTTGGGGTCACTGAAGCTTTCTTT. This gives the protein CASVGVTEAFF.

This clonotype was seen a single time. The chain recombines TRBV7-9 with TRBJ2-1; either TRBD1 or TRBD2 may fit D (5 bases each). Trimming removed 10 bases from V and 5 bases from J, with 9 bases in between. Germline values: CDR1 SEHNR, CDR2 FQNEAQ (reference sequence). The CDR3 sequence is 11 residues long. The CDR3 loop is CAMGTNNEQFF. CDR3 nucleotide sequence: TGTGCCATGGGGACGAACAATGAGCAGTTCTTC.

In this sample, this clonotype turned up a few times. The CDR3 nucleotides are TGTGCCAGCAGCTTGGGACGGCGGATCAATGAGCAGTTCTTC. As protein: CASSLGRRINEQFF. V gene TRBV5-6 combines with J gene TRBJ2-1, with D hard to call. V lost 0 bases, J lost 6 bases, and 10 bases lay in between. The CDR3 contains 14 residues. CDR1 is SGHDT, CDR2 YYEEEE, per germline.